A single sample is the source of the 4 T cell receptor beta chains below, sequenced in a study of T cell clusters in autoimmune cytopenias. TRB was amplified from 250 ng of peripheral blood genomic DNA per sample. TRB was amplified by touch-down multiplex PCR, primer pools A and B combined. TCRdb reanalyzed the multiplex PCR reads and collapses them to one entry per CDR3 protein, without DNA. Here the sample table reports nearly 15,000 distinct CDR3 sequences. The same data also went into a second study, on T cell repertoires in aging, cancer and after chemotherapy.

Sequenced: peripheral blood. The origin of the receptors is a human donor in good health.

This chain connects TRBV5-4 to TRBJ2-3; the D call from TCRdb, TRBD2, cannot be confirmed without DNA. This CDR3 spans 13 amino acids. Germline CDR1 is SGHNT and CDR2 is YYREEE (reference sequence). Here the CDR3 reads CASYKLAGGAQYF.

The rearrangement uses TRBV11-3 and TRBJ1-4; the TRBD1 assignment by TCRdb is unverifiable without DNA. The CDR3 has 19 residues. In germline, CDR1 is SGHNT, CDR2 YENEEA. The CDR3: CASSLYPAGESATNEKLFF.

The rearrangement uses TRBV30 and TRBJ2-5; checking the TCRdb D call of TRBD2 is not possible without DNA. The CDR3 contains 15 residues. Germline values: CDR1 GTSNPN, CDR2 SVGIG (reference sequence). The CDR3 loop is CAWRGTSGWKETQYF. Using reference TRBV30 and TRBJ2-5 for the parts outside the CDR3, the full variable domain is SQTIHQWPATLVQPVGSPLSLECTVEGTSNPNLYWYRQAAGRGLQLLFYSVGIGQISSEVPQNLSASRPQDRQFILSSKKLLLSDSGFYLCAWRGTSGWKETQYFGPGTRLLVL.

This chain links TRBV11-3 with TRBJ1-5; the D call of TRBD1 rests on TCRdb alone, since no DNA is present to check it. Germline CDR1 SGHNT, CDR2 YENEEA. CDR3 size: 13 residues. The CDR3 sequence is CASSLSPNQPQHF.